The 10 T cell receptor beta chains reported below all come from one sample, sequenced in a study of T cell responses to AZD1222 COVID-19 vaccine. Method: immunoSEQ multiplex PCR; TCRdb's copy keeps in-frame clones and lacks some. The profile shows about 130,000 clones, 75% to 95% of them singletons. The source material was peripheral blood, sampled on day 0 of AZD1222 vaccination. All receptors derive from an adult in good health.

This chain uses TRBV5-1 with TRBJ2-7, with TRBD2 matching 10 bases. Germline V gene data show CDR1 as SGHRS and CDR2 as YFSETQ. Germline trimming cut 4 bases from V and 4 bases from J; bases unmatched to any gene: 5. The CDR3 extends over 14 amino acids. The CDR3 DNA follows: TGCGCCAGCAGCGGCCCGACTAGCGGGTACGAGCAGTACTTC. Its protein product is CASSGPTSGYEQYF.

The chain recombines TRBV4-3 with TRBJ2-2; unclear D gene. This CDR3 is 11 amino acids long. From germline, CDR1 is LGHNA and CDR2 YSLEER. V lost 4 bases, J lost 9 bases, and 6 bases lay in between. This CDR3 reads CASSRSRELFF. In DNA form, the CDR3 reads TGCGCCAGCAGCCGTAGCAGGGAGCTGTTTTTT.

The chain's CDR3 is CASSVRTYNEQFF. The CDR3 DNA reads TGTGCCAGCAGCGTCAGGACTTACAATGAGCAGTTCTTC. The V and J genes are TRBV7-2 and TRBJ2-1, with D tentatively TRBD2 (5 bases). V dropped 5 bases and J dropped 4 bases, with 9 bases sitting between them. The CDR3 loop spans 13 amino acids. The germline CDR1 and CDR2 sequences are SGHTA and FQGNSA.

The chain carries TRBV29-1 and TRBJ1-3; D is possibly TRBD1 (5 bases). The CDR3 spans 13 residues. Trimming took off 5 bases at V and 0 bases at J, with 8 bases between the two ends. Looked up from germline, CDR1 is SQVTM and CDR2 is ANQGSEA. CDR3 DNA: TGCAGCGTTCTAGGGGACTCTGGAAACACCATATATTTT. Protein sequence: CSVLGDSGNTIYF.

The chain couples TRBV12-3 or TRBV12-4 to TRBJ1-1; a possible D gene is TRBD1 (5 bases). The V end lost 6 bases, the J end lost 11 bases, and 13 bases lay between the germline ends. This CDR3 has 11 amino acids. This CDR3 is CASRWGVDAFF. Written as DNA, the CDR3 is TGTGCCAGCAGGTGGGGGGTGGATGCTTTCTTT.

This clone was counted between two and nine times. This chain connects TRBV6-6 to TRBJ1-2; D might be TRBD1 (6 bases). The CDR3 extends over 18 amino acids. V lost 5 bases and J lost 4, with 26 bases in between. Germline V gene data show CDR1 as MNHNY and CDR2 as SVGAGI (reference sequence). CDR3 bases: TGTGCCAGCAGTCCGTTCTCAGGACAGACCACTCTGGCCTATGGCTACACCTTC. Protein sequence: CASSPFSGQTTLAYGYTF.

V and J are TRBV6-5 and TRBJ2-7; weak D call: TRBD2 (5 bases). The germline V gene has CDR1 MNHEY and CDR2 SVGAGI. The ends were cut back, 2 bases at V and 2 bases at J, with 10 bases in the middle. CDR3 length equals 14 residues. The chain's CDR3 is CASSYRRAPYEQYF. In DNA form, the CDR3 reads TGTGCCAGCAGTTACCGGCGGGCGCCCTACGAGCAGTACTTC.

This chain links TRBV12-3 or TRBV12-4 with TRBJ1-5; no clear D. The V gene lost 8 bases and the J gene lost 7 bases, with 15 bases spanning the gap. This CDR3 contains 13 residues. CDR3 bases: TGTGCCAGCTCATTCCAGGTAAACCAGCCCCAGCATTTT. It yields the protein CASSFQVNQPQHF.

The CDR3 region is CASSPGTSPYEQYF. The CDR3 DNA reads as TGTGCCAGCAGCCCCGGGACATCGCCCTACGAGCAGTACTTC. The genes are TRBV9 and TRBJ2-7; the D gene is possibly TRBD1 (6 bases). CDR3 length: 14 amino acids. Germline loops: CDR1 SGDLS, CDR2 YYNGEE. V lost 4 bases and J lost 2, with 13 bases in between.

The chain combines TRBV5-1 with TRBJ1-2, with TRBD1 matching over 7 bases. The junction had 12 bases not matched to a gene; V was cut back by 4 bases and J by 3 bases. The length of the CDR3 is 16 residues. Per the germline V gene, CDR1 is SGHRS and CDR2 is YFSETQ. DNA for the CDR3: TGCGCCAGCAGCGCAAGCTATGACAGGGTAGACTATGGCTACACCTTC. Its protein is CASSASYDRVDYGYTF.